This T cell receptor (beta chain) was observed in a study of cytomegalovirus exposure and HLA in healthy donors. Findings of the study overall: It is likely that the observed cluster of highly shared sequence variants was a sequencing artifact. Three chains tied to CMV proved CMV antigen-specific in vitro.

60 Vbeta and 13 Jbeta primers were used in PCR. Method: immunoSEQ multiplex PCR; TCRdb's copy keeps in-frame clones and lacks some. The table records 100,000 or so clones, over 60% of them present only once. This clone turned up a few times. Antigen specificity is unknown. The TCR originated in a middle-aged man in good health and CMV-seropositive. The material sequenced was PBMCs.

This CDR3 is CASSLASGGALNEQFF. The CDR3 nucleotides read TGTGCCAGCAGCTTAGCGAGCGGGGGGGCCCTCAATGAGCAGTTCTTC. This rearrangement joins TRBV7-9 to TRBJ2-1; 10 bases line up with TRBD2. The CDR3 sequence is 16 residues long. Germline V gene lookup returns CDR1 SEHNR and CDR2 FQNEAQ (reference sequence). Germline trimming cut 0 bases from V and 6 bases from J; bases unmatched to any gene: 5.